The clone carrying this TCR beta chain was counted many times. Its antigen is still unknown. This specimen belongs to a study of blood T cells in healthy people across ages. Study observations and caveats: Per-million-T-cell TCR beta diversity fell roughly linearly with age.

With a J-beta primer mix and a sample-barcoded 5' primer, a second PCR ran about 6 to 11 cycles. TCRdb re-called the 5' RACE reads with MiXCR, one entry per CDR3 protein. The sample shows around 850,000 distinct CDR3 sequences, about 37% of them seen only once. V gave up 4 bases and J gave up 3 bases; unmatched junction bases: 7. Germline CDR1 and CDR2: LGHNA and YNFKEQ. The CDR3 extends over 15 amino acids. The TCR sequence derives from a man younger than 35 in good health. The rearrangement uses TRBV4-2 and TRBJ2-5; 8 bases line up with TRBD1. Sequences were obtained from blood. CDR3 nucleotide sequence: TGTGCCAGCAGCCCAACGCCGGACAGGGAAGAGACCCAGTACTTC. Its protein product is CASSPTPDREETQYF.